This TCR beta chain was sequenced during a study of shared clonotypes between healthy human individuals. In the study overall: A couple of female and a few male donors aged 18 to 49 were enrolled.

Replicate PCRs were loaded with approximately 300 ng DNA from unsorted PBMC, some 33,000 T cell genomes. As processed by the authors: Without quality scores, immunoSEQ junctional reads could not be filtered like full-length reads. The method was immunoSEQ multiplex PCR; TCRdb's version includes in-frame clones alone and lacks a portion of them. Clonal size and the V and J genes are those of that table, whereas D and trimming came from the DNA. The table has hundreds of thousands of clones, around 79% seen once. Genomic DNA for unsorted samples was obtained from about 90 million PBMCs. CDR1 SGHNT and CDR2 YYREEE come from the germline V gene (reference sequence). CDR3 length: 15 residues. The germline V and J ends were trimmed by 0 bases and 1 base, with 5 bases remaining between them. This clone was found once.

The origin of this receptor is a woman aged 40 to 55 in good health. Some clones in this sample may be carry-over from other donors' samples. The specimen sequenced was PBMCs. The genes are TRBV5-4 and TRBJ2-6, with D unclear. CDR3 loop: CASSLASSGANVLTF. The CDR3 nucleotides are TGTGCCAGCAGCTTGGCGAGTTCTGGGGCCAACGTCCTGACTTTC. The whole variable domain, filled in from reference TRBV5-4 and TRBJ2-6, reads ETGVTQSPTHLIKTRGQQVTLRCSSQSGHNTVSWYQQALGQGPQFIFQYYREEENGRGNFPPRFSGLQFPNYSSELNVNALELDDSALYLCASSLASSGANVLTFGAGSRLTVL.